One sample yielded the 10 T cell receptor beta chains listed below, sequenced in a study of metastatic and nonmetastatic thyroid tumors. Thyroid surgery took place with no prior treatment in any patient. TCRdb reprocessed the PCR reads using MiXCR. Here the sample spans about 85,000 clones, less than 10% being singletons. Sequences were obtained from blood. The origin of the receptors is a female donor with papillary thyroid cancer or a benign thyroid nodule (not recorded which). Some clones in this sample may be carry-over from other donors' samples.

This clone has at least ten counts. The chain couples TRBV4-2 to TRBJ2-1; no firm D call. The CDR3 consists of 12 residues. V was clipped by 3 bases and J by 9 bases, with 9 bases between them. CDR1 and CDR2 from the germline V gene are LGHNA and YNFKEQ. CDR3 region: CASSHPFGEQFF. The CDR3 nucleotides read TGTGCCAGCAGCCACCCCTTCGGTGAGCAGTTCTTC.

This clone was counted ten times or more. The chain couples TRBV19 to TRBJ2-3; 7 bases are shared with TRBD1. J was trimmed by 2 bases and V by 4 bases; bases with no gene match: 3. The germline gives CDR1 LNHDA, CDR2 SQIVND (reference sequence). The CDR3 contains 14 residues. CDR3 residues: CASSKGTVTDTQYF. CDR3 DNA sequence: TGTGCCAGTAGTAAAGGGACAGTCACAGATACGCAGTATTTT.

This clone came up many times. The CDR3 protein is CASSSQGAEDETQYF. The DNA of the CDR3 is TGTGCCAGCAGCTCACAGGGGGCTGAAGACGAGACCCAGTACTTC. The chain couples TRBV7-6 to TRBJ2-5; TRBD1 aligns across 9 bases. The J segment lost 5 bases and the V segment lost 4 bases, leaving 8 bases of the junction unmatched. CDR3 length equals 15 residues. Germline V lookup: CDR1 SGHVS, CDR2 FNYEAQ.

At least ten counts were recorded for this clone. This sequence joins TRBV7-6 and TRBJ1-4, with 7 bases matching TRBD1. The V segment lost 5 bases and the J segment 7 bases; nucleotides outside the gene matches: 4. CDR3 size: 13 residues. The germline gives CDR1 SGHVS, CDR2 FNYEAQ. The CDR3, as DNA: TGTGCCAGCAGCGAGGGACAGACTGAAAAACTGTTTTTT. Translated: CASSEGQTEKLFF.

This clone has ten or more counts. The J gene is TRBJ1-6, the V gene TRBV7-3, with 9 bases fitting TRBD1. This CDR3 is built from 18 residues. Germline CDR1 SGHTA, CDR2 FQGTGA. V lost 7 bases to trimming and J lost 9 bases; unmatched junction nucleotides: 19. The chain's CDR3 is CASIKPGQGFCRTSPLHF. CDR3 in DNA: TGTGCCAGCATCAAACCGGGACAGGGATTTTGTAGGACTTCACCCCTCCACTTT. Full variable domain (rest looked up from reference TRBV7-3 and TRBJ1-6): GAGVSQTPSNKVTEKGKYVELRCDPISGHTALYWYRQSLGQGPEFLIYFQGTGAADDSGLPNDRFFAVRPEGSVSTLKIQRTERGDSAVYLCASIKPGQGFCRTSPLHFGNGTRLTVT.

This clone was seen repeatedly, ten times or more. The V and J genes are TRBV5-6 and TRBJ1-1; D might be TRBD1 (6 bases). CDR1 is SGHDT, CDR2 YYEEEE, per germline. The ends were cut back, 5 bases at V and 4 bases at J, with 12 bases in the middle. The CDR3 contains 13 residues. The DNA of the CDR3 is TGTGCCAGCAGACAGGGTATGTTCACTGAAGCTTTCTTT. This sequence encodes CASRQGMFTEAFF.

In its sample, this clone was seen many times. CDR3 sequence: CASSSGRLAGGTLGDTQYF. CDR3 nucleotide sequence: TGCGCCAGCAGCTCGGGACGACTAGCGGGGGGGACACTCGGAGATACGCAGTATTTT. The rearrangement joins TRBV5-1 to TRBJ2-3; TRBD2 agrees at 14 bases. The trim removed 3 bases at V and 5 bases at J, leaving 14 bases unmatched. Per the germline V gene, CDR1 is SGHRS and CDR2 is YFSETQ. The CDR3 loop spans 19 amino acids.

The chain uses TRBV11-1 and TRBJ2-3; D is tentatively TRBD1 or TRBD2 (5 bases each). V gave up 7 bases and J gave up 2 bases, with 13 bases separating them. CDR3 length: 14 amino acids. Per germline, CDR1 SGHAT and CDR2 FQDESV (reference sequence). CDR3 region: CASTLSGATDTQYF. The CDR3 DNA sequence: TGTGCCAGCACCTTGTCCGGGGCCACAGATACGCAGTATTTT. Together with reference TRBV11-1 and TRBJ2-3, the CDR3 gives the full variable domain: EAEVAQSPRYKITEKSQAVAFWCDPISGHATLYWYRQILGQGPELLVQFQDESVVDDSQLPKDRFSAERLKGVDSTLKIQPAELGDSAMYLCASTLSGATDTQYFGPGTRLTVL.

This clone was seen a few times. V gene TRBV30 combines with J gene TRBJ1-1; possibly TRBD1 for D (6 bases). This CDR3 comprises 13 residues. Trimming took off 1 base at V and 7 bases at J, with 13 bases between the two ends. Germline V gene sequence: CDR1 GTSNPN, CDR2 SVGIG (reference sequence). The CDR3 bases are TGTGCCTGGAGTGCCTCGATACAGGGTGAAGCTTTCTTT. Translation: CAWSASIQGEAFF.

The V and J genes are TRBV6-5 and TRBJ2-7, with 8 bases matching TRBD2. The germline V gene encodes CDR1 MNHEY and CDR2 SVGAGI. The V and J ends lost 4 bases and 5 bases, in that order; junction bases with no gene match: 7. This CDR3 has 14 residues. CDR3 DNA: TGTGCCAGCAGTTGTACTAGCGGTGTTCACGAGCAGTACTTC. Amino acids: CASSCTSGVHEQYF.